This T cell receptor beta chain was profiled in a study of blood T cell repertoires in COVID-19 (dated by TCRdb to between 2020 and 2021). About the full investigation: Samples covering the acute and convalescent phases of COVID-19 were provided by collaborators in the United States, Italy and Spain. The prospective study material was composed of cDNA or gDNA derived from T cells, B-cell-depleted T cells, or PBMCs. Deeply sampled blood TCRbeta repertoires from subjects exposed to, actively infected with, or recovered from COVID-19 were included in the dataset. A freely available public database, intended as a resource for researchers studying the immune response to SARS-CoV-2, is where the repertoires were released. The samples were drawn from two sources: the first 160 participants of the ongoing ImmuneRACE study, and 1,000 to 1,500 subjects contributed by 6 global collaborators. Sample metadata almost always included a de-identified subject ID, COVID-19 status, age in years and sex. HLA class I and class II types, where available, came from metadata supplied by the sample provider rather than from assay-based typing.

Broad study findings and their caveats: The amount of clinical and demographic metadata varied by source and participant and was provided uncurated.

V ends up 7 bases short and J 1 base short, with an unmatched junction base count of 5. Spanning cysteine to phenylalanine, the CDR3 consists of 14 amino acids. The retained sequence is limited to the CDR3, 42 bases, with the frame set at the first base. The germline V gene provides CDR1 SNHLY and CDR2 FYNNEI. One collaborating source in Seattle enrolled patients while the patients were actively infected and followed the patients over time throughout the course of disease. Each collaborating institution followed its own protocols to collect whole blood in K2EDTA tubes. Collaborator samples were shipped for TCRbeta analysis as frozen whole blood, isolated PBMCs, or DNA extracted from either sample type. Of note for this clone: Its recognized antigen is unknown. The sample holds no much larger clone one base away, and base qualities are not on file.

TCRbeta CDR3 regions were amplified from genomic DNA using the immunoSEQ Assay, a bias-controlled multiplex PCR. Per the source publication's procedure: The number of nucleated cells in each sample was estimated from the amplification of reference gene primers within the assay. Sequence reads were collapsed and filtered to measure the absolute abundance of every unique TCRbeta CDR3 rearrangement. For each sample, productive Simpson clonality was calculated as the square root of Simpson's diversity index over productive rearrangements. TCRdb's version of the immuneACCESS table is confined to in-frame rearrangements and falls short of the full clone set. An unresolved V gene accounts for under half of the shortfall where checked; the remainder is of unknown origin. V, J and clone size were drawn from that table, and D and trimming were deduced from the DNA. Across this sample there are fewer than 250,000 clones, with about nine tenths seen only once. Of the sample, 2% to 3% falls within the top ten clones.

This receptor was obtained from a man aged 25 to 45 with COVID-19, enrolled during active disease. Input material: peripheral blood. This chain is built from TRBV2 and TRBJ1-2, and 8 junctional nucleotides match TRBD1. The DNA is TGTGCCAGCATGGACAGGGAGTTTAACTATGGCTACACCTTC. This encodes CASMDREFNYGYTF.